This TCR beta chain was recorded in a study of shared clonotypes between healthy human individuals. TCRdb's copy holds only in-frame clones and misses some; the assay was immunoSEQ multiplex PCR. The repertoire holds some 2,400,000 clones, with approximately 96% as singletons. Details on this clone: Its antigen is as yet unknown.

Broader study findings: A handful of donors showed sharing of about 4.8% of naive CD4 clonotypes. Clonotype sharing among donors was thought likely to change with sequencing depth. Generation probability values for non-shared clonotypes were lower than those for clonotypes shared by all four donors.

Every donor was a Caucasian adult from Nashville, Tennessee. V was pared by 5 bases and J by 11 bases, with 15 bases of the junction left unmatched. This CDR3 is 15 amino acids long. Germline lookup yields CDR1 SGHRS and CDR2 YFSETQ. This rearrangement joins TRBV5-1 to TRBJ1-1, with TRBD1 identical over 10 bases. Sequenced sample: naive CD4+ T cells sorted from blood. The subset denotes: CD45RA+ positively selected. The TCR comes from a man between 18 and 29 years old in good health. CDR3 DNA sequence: TGCGCCAGCAGTTCCACGGGACAGGGGCCACTGAAGGCTTTCTTT. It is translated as CASSSTGQGPLKAFF.